The 11 T cell receptor beta chains presented below share a single source sample, sequenced in a study of blood T cell repertoires in COVID-19. The table came from immunoSEQ multiplex PCR; TCRdb's copy has only in-frame clones and leaves some out. The profile shows about 300,000 clones, under 90% of them singletons. The sequenced sample was PBMCs or T cells enriched from blood (not recorded which). The receptors stem from a man aged 30-40 years who had recovered from COVID-19.

The gene calls are TRBV2 and TRBJ1-2; the D is unclear. This CDR3 is 14 amino acids long. V lost 5 bases, J lost 2 bases, and 12 bases lay in between. Germline CDR1 and CDR2: SNHLY and FYNNEI. CDR3 DNA: TGTGCCAGCAGTCTTCTGACGGGGAACTATGGCTACACCTTC. Translation gives CASSLLTGNYGYTF. The full variable domain, its missing parts supplied by reference TRBV2 and TRBJ1-2, is EPEVTQTPSHQVTQMGQEVILRCVPISNHLYFYWYRQILGQKVEFLVSFYNNEISEKSEIFDDQFSVERPDGSNFTLKIRSTKLEDSAMYFCASSLLTGNYGYTFGSGTRLTVV.

The genes are TRBV11-2 and TRBJ1-2, with D hard to call. Per the germline V gene, CDR1 is SGHAT and CDR2 is FQNNGV. This CDR3 has 13 amino acids. V dropped 3 bases and J dropped 5 bases, with 10 bases sitting between them. The CDR3 reads CASSFRSQYGYTF. The CDR3 DNA reads TGTGCCAGCAGCTTTCGATCACAATATGGCTACACCTTC.

For this clone: The junction and the germline gene differ at one end; a read error may be behind it. This chain connects TRBV7-7 to TRBJ2-5; possibly TRBD2 for D (6 bases). The CDR3 sequence is 11 residues long. Germline loops: CDR1 SSHAT, CDR2 FNYEAQ (reference sequence). The CDR3 sequence: CASRLGETQYF. The CDR3 coding sequence is TGTGCTAGCAGACTAGGAGAGACCCAGTACTTC.

This chain joins TRBV28 and TRBJ2-1; TRBD1 matches at 12 bases. V trimming: 5 bases; J trimming: 10 bases; junction bases outside the gene matches: 9. Germline V CDR1 and CDR2: MDHEN, SYDVKM. The CDR3 length is 15 residues. The DNA of the CDR3 is TGTGCCAGCAGTACCCCGGGACAGGGGGCTTCAGAGCAGTTCTTC. Its translation is CASSTPGQGASEQFF.

This clone has only a few counts. V is TRBV30 and J is TRBJ2-7; perhaps TRBD1 as D (5 bases). V was shortened by 2 bases and J by 6 bases, with 8 bases between the two germline ends. This CDR3 region has 11 residues. Per germline, CDR1 GTSNPN and CDR2 SVGIG (reference sequence). The DNA of the CDR3 is TGTGCCTGGAGTAGTAGGGGCGAGCAGTACTTC. This encodes CAWSSRGEQYF. Together with reference TRBV30 and TRBJ2-7, the CDR3 gives the full variable domain: SQTIHQWPATLVQPVGSPLSLECTVEGTSNPNLYWYRQAAGRGLQLLFYSVGIGQISSEVPQNLSASRPQDRQFILSSKKLLLSDSGFYLCAWSSRGEQYFGPGTRLTVT.

The chain employs TRBV15 and TRBJ1-1; D call uncertain. Germline CDR1 LNHNV, CDR2 YYDKDF (reference sequence). The V end was cut by 6 bases, the J end by 8 bases, with 10 bases between. The CDR3 covers 11 residues. CDR3 in DNA: TGTGCCACCAGTTTACACGGGGAAGCTTTCTTT. It specifies CATSLHGEAFF.

This clone occurred once. V gene TRBV19 combines with J gene TRBJ2-3; D ambiguous. Germline V gene lookup returns CDR1 LNHDA and CDR2 SQIVND (reference sequence). The CDR3 is 15 residues long. Trimming took off 3 bases at V and 5 bases at J, with 15 bases between the two ends. The DNA of the CDR3 is TGTGCCAGTAGTATTCTGCGCGCAAAGAAAGATACGCAGTATTTT. Amino acid sequence: CASSILRAKKDTQYF.

The rearrangement uses TRBV6-1 and TRBJ2-5; the match to TRBD2 covers 14 bases. The germline V gene has CDR1 MNHNS and CDR2 SASEGT. The CDR3 is made up of 17 amino acids. The J segment lost 6 bases and the V segment lost 1 base, leaving 7 bases of the junction unmatched. The CDR3: CASSEGLGTSGGKTQYF. DNA of the CDR3: TGTGCCAGCAGTGAAGGTCTTGGGACTAGCGGGGGAAAGACCCAGTACTTC.

Here the CDR3 reads CASSDHRGLNTEAFF. The DNA of the CDR3 is TGTGCCAGTAGTGATCACAGGGGACTGAACACTGAAGCTTTCTTT. The J gene is TRBJ1-1, the V gene TRBV19; 7 positions match TRBD1. After removal of 5 bases from V and 0 bases from J, the junction contained 6 bases not matched to a gene. The CDR3 extends over 15 amino acids. Germline V lookup: CDR1 LNHDA, CDR2 SQIVND (reference sequence). The full variable domain, its missing parts supplied by reference TRBV19 and TRBJ1-1, is DGGITQSPKYLFRKEGQNVTLSCEQNLNHDAMYWYRQDPGQGLRLIYYSQIVNDFQKGDIAEGYSVSREKKESFPLTVTSAQKNPTAFYLCASSDHRGLNTEAFFGQGTRLTVV.

The rearrangement links TRBV10-2 to TRBJ2-7, with 8 bases that match TRBD1. Germline CDR1 reads WSHSY; CDR2 reads SAAADI. The CDR3 length is 15 residues. J lost 4 bases, V lost 3 bases, and 8 bases had no gene match. CDR3 in amino acids: CASSDPRTGRYEQYF. The CDR3 DNA is TGCGCCAGCAGTGACCCCCGGACAGGGAGGTACGAGCAGTACTTC.

A single count supports this clone. J is TRBJ2-5 and V is TRBV6-2 or TRBV6-3; D remains unclear. The V end lost 2 bases, the J end lost 2 bases, and 3 bases lay between the germline ends. CDR1 MNHEY and CDR2 SVGEGT come from the germline V gene. The CDR3 loop spans 12 amino acids. The CDR3 DNA reads as TGTGCCAGCAGTTACACTCAAGAGACCCAGTACTTC. Translation gives CASSYTQETQYF.